This TCR beta chain was found in a study of CD8+CD57+ T cells in acquired aplastic anemia. Study-level background: Mean DNA quantity obtained from sorted CD4+ and CD8+ cells was 3 to 4 ug. Study-level points and caveats: Patients and controls were not found to differ significantly in CD8+ Simpson's diversity. Overlap between patients and controls comprised about 28 CD8+ CDR3 sequences.

Using genomic DNA as the template, TCR beta VDJ and CDR3 profiling was carried out. Using its own MiXCR run on the reads, TCRdb lists one record per CDR3 protein. The sample has under 350,000 distinct CDR3 sequences, 45% to 70% seen once. This clonotype was detected many times. The antigen is not known. The CDR3 extends over 18 amino acids. J lost 2 bases, V lost 2 bases, and 14 bases had no gene match. The germline V gene has CDR1 SEHNR and CDR2 FQNEAQ (reference sequence). This clonotype originated in a human donor with severe aplastic anemia or a healthy control (not recorded which). What was sequenced was sorted CD4+, CD8+, or CD8+CD57+ T cells (not recorded which) from PBMCs. The chain links TRBV7-9 to TRBJ1-1; 7 positions agree with TRBD1. The CDR3 DNA sequence: TGTGCCAGCAGCTTACAAGGGACAGTTGAATTTTCTAACACTGAAGCTTTCTTT. This sequence encodes CASSLQGTVEFSNTEAFF.